These 14 T cell receptor beta chains were all obtained from the same sample, sequenced in a study of blood T cells in healthy people across ages. The use of a sample-barcoded 5' primer and a J-beta primer mix characterized a second PCR of about 7 to 12 cycles. TCRdb ran MiXCR on the 5' RACE reads and lists one entry per CDR3 protein. The profile covers 1.5 million to 2 million distinct CDR3 sequences, with 25% to 30% appearing a single time and 7.7% taken by the ten largest. Input material: blood. These receptor sequences come from a young woman in good health.

This chain connects TRBV11-2 to TRBJ1-2, with a tentative D call TRBD1 (5 bases). Germline CDR1 SGHAT, CDR2 FQNNGV. CDR3 length equals 13 residues. Trimming stripped 5 bases from V and 8 bases from J, with 15 bases between. This chain's CDR3 is CASSPEGYHGYTF. The CDR3 coding sequence is TGTGCCAGCAGCCCAGAGGGGTACCACGGCTACACCTTC.

DNA for the CDR3: TGCGCCACCGGACGCCGGCGGGAGACCCAGTACTTC. It specifies CATGRRRETQYF. The V and J genes are TRBV10-2 and TRBJ2-5; D is undetermined. This CDR3 comprises 12 residues. Germline V gives CDR1 WSHSY, CDR2 SAAADI. Trimming left V 10 bases short and J 5 bases short, with 14 bases between.

The table lists this clonotype with many counts. This sequence joins TRBV12-3 or TRBV12-4 and TRBJ2-3; no definite D call. The V gene lost 6 bases and the J gene lost 3 bases, with 7 bases spanning the gap. The CDR3 length is 12 residues. This CDR3 reads CASSRRTDTQYF. The DNA for the CDR3 is TGTGCCAGCAGCCGACGAACAGATACGCAGTATTTT.

This clonotype showed up just a few times. The gene calls are TRBV10-3 and TRBJ2-1; D unresolved. Deletions cut 9 bases from V and 1 base from J, with 16 bases between. This CDR3 contains 15 residues. Germline values: CDR1 ENHRY, CDR2 SYGVKD. The CDR3 is CAISTPGGSYNEQFF. The CDR3 DNA sequence: TGTGCCATTTCTACTCCTGGCGGTTCCTACAATGAGCAGTTCTTC.

This clonotype was recorded a few times. The chain recombines TRBV7-2 with TRBJ2-5, with D possibly TRBD2 on 5 matching bases. Germline V gene data show CDR1 as SGHTA and CDR2 as FQGNSA. CDR3 length: 16 residues. Trimming removed 5 bases at V and 4 bases at J, with 20 bases between. The DNA for the CDR3 is TGTGCCAGCAGCGGTAGAGCGGTGGGCGTTGGAGAGACCCAGTACTTC. Its translation: CASSGRAVGVGETQYF.

This clonotype was seen at least ten times. The chain combines TRBV4-1 with TRBJ1-2; 11 nucleotides match TRBD1. The CDR3 covers 16 residues. The V gene end was trimmed by 1 base and the J gene end by 8 bases; junction bases not matched to a gene: 9. Germline CDR1 and CDR2: MGHRA and YSYEKL. CDR3 sequence (DNA): TGCGCCAGCAGCCAAGCACCCCGGGACAGGGGGATCGGCTACACCTTC. It codes for CASSQAPRDRGIGYTF.

This chain links TRBV2 with TRBJ2-3, with 8 nucleotides matching TRBD2. There are 15 residues in the CDR3. Germline loops: CDR1 SNHLY, CDR2 FYNNEI. The V gene end was trimmed by 3 bases and the J gene end by 0 bases; junction bases not matched to a gene: 2. In nucleotides, the CDR3 is TGTGCCAGCAGTGATCAGCGGGGGAGCACAGATACGCAGTATTTT. This codes for CASSDQRGSTDTQYF. The full variable domain, in which reference TRBV2 and TRBJ2-3 provide the parts outside the CDR3, is EPEVTQTPSHQVTQMGQEVILRCVPISNHLYFYWYRQILGQKVEFLVSFYNNEISEKSEIFDDQFSVERPDGSNFTLKIRSTKLEDSAMYFCASSDQRGSTDTQYFGPGTRLTVL.

About this clonotype: This may stem from a read error, because a much larger clone lies one nucleotide away. V gene TRBV20-1 combines with J gene TRBJ1-2; 7 nucleotides agree with TRBD1. V trimming: 6 bases; J trimming: 5 bases; junction bases outside the gene matches: 15. The CDR3 sequence is 15 residues long. Germline V gene data show CDR1 as DFQATT and CDR2 as SNEGSKA (reference sequence). The CDR3 nucleotides read TGCAGTGCCCGGGACAGCGGATCCCCCTCATATGGCTACACCTTC. As protein: CSARDSGSPSYGYTF.

Details on this clonotype: The germline gene is not matched at one end of the junction; a read error may be the cause. Here the CDR3 reads CASSLLTGVDTRYF. For the CDR3, the DNA is TGTGCCAGCAGCTTACTAACGGGAGTGGATACGCGGTATTTT. This rearrangement joins TRBV7-2 to TRBJ2-3; a possible D gene is TRBD2 (6 bases). From germline, CDR1 is SGHTA and CDR2 FQGNSA. The CDR3 is 14 residues long.

The rearrangement links TRBV15 to TRBJ2-7; D gene uncertain. CDR1 is LNHNV, CDR2 YYDKDF, per germline (reference sequence). V was clipped by 5 bases and J by 2 bases, with 10 bases between them. The CDR3 contains 13 residues. CDR3 sequence reads: CATSETQTYEQYF. The CDR3 DNA sequence: TGTGCCACCAGCGAGACACAAACCTACGAGCAGTACTTC.

The sample holds a few counts of this clonotype. Here the CDR3 omits its conserved ending phenylalanine or tryptophan, so a read error is the likely source. The J gene is TRBJ1-1, the V gene TRBV28; the D is unclear. This CDR3 region has 14 residues. In germline, CDR1 is MDHEN, CDR2 SYDVKM. V was clipped by 5 bases and J by 4 bases, with 14 bases between them. The CDR3 nucleotides are TGTGCCAGCAGTGGCGGGGAGTTTAGCACTGAAGCTTTCTGT. Protein sequence: CASSGGEFSTEAFC.

This clonotype was counted ten times or more. This rearrangement joins TRBV28 to TRBJ1-6; no reliable D call. V lost 6 bases and J 3 bases, leaving 12 bases between the germline ends. Germline V CDR1 and CDR2: MDHEN, SYDVKM. The CDR3 is made up of 15 amino acids. CDR3 amino acids: CASRPVELYNSPLHF. The CDR3, as DNA: TGTGCCAGCAGGCCTGTCGAGCTCTATAATTCACCCCTCCACTTT.

Only a few counts were recorded for this clonotype. The chain couples TRBV28 to TRBJ1-2; D gene ambiguous. CDR1 and CDR2 from the germline V gene are MDHEN and SYDVKM. The V and J ends lost 8 bases and 3 bases respectively, with 10 bases between them. The CDR3 consists of 12 residues. The chain's CDR3 is CASGRGDYGYTF. Here the CDR3 DNA reads TGTGCCAGCGGGCGCGGGGACTATGGCTACACCTTC.

This clonotype was detected many times. This sequence joins TRBV20-1 and TRBJ2-7; 7 nucleotides match TRBD1. CDR3 length equals 14 residues. V gave up 7 bases and J gave up 2 bases; unmatched junction bases: 11. Germline-derived CDR1 and CDR2 are DFQATT and SNEGSKA (reference sequence). The CDR3 is CSVVNNRGPYEQYF. The DNA of the CDR3 is TGCAGTGTAGTGAATAACAGGGGACCCTACGAGCAGTACTTC.